These 8 T cell receptor beta chains came from one sample sequenced in a study of T cells after yellow fever vaccination. TCRdb analysed the 5' RACE reads with MiXCR anew, one entry per CDR3 protein. The sample carries some 350,000 distinct CDR3 sequences, approximately 4.2% recorded once. Sequenced here: PBMCs, sampled 5 days after the yellow fever booster vaccination. The origin of the receptors is a young man who received the YFV17D yellow fever vaccine.

This clonotype has ten or more counts. The chain combines TRBV6-6 with TRBJ2-2; D is ambiguous. Trimming left V 5 bases short and J 6 bases short, with 10 bases between. Germline V CDR1 and CDR2: MNHNY, SVGAGI (reference sequence). The CDR3 spans 13 residues. The CDR3 protein is CASSGPGAGELFF. As DNA, the CDR3 is TGTGCCAGCAGTGGTCCTGGCGCCGGGGAGCTGTTTTTT.

This clonotype was seen more than once but under ten times. The chain is built from TRBV11-2 and TRBJ2-1; 8 bases are a match to TRBD1. The V gene's germline CDR1 is SGHAT and CDR2 FQNNGV. This CDR3 region has 15 residues. Trimming took 0 bases from V and 4 from J; bases not matched to a gene: 2. The CDR3 DNA follows: TGTGCCAGCAGCTTAGAGGGACAGGAGTACAATGAGCAGTTCTTC. Amino acids: CASSLEGQEYNEQFF.

The chain couples TRBV7-2 to TRBJ1-3; D not resolved. This CDR3 spans 14 amino acids. In germline, CDR1 is SGHTA, CDR2 FQGNSA. Trimming stripped 5 bases from V and 4 bases from J, with 12 bases between. The CDR3 DNA reads as TGTGCCAGCAGCCCTGGAGGATTCGGAAACACCATATATTTT. Amino acid sequence: CASSPGGFGNTIYF.

The chain is built from TRBV24-1 and TRBJ1-1; possible D gene TRBD1, 5 bases. Between the trimmed V and J ends, which lost 4 bases and 10 bases, there was a span of 18 bases. Germline CDR1 and CDR2: KGHDR and SFDVKD. The CDR3 totals 14 residues. For the CDR3, the DNA is TGTGCCACCAGTGACAGTGGTTTACATGGGGCAGCTTTCTTT. Protein: CATSDSGLHGAAFF.

This chain uses TRBV9 with TRBJ2-2, with D possibly being TRBD1 (6 bases). This CDR3 comprises 15 residues. In germline, CDR1 is SGDLS, CDR2 YYNGEE. Trimming removed 4 bases from V and 2 bases from J, with 12 bases in between. The CDR3 protein is CASSTEQGNTGELFF. The CDR3 coding sequence is TGTGCCAGCAGCACGGAACAGGGTAACACCGGGGAGCTGTTTTTT.

The rearrangement links TRBV6-5 to TRBJ1-6; D not resolved. CDR3 length: 15 amino acids. Germline CDR1 reads MNHEY; CDR2 reads SVGAGI. Trimming took off 0 bases at V and 8 bases at J, with 11 bases between the two ends. CDR3 protein: CASSYSNIGDSPLHF. CDR3 bases: TGTGCCAGCAGTTACTCGAACATCGGGGATTCACCCCTCCACTTT.

This clonotype was seen a few times. J is TRBJ2-7 and V is TRBV5-1; D is ambiguous. Germline lookup yields CDR1 SGHRS and CDR2 YFSETQ. Deletions cut 9 bases from V and 2 bases from J, with 6 bases between. This CDR3 has 10 residues. DNA of the CDR3: TGCGCCAAGAAAACCTACGAGCAGTACGTC. It specifies CAKKTYEQYV.

This clonotype was picked up a small number of times. The chain combines TRBV4-3 with TRBJ1-5, with no clear D. V dropped 0 bases and J dropped 5 bases, with 11 bases sitting between them. CDR3 length: 15 residues. The germline gives CDR1 LGHNA, CDR2 YSLEER. The CDR3 DNA sequence: TGCGCCAGCAGCCAAGATGTAGGCCTCGATCAGCCCCAGCATTTT. It translates to CASSQDVGLDQPQHF.